The 16 T cell receptor beta chains listed next were all sequenced from one sample in a study of cytotoxic CD8 clonotypes in ibrutinib-treated CLL. The repertoire was sequenced with immunoSEQ multiplex PCR; TCRdb's copy has only in-frame clones and lacks some. The repertoire holds about 140,000 clones, with roughly 80% as singletons. Source: PBMCs, taken after 12 months of ibrutinib treatment. All receptors derive from a human donor with chronic lymphocytic leukemia.

This clone was counted once. The genes are TRBV19 and TRBJ2-5; weak D call: TRBD2 (5 bases). V was shortened by 9 bases and J by 4 bases, with 12 bases between the two germline ends. The germline V gene encodes CDR1 LNHDA and CDR2 SQIVND (reference sequence). The CDR3 is 12 residues long. CDR3 region: CASSLGRETQYF. The CDR3 nucleotides read TGTGCCAGCAGTTTGGGGAGAGAGACCCAGTACTTC.

The rearrangement uses TRBV11-3 and TRBJ2-3; 10 nucleotides agree with TRBD1. The trim removed 5 bases at V and 3 bases at J, leaving 8 bases unmatched. Germline V gene lookup returns CDR1 SGHNT and CDR2 YENEEA. The CDR3 is made up of 16 amino acids. The CDR3 loop is CASSPWDRGSTDTQYF. The CDR3 DNA reads as TGTGCCAGCAGCCCGTGGGACAGGGGATCTACAGATACGCAGTATTTT.

The chain recombines TRBV14 with TRBJ2-7, with 7 bases that match TRBD1. V trimming: 3 bases; J trimming: 7 bases; junction bases outside the gene matches: 3. Germline-derived CDR1 and CDR2 are SGHDN and FVKESK. This CDR3 has 12 residues. This chain's CDR3 is CASSHTGEEQYF. Here the CDR3 DNA reads TGTGCCAGCAGCCACACAGGGGAGGAGCAGTACTTC.

V and J are TRBV4-3 and TRBJ2-7, with 8 bases aligning to TRBD2. The ends lost 4 bases at V and 5 bases at J; junction bases unmatched: 4. CDR1 LGHNA and CDR2 YSLEER come from the germline V gene. The length of the CDR3 is 13 residues. CDR3 in DNA: TGCGCCAGCAGCCCGTCCGGGGGGGACGAGCAGTACTTC. Encoded protein: CASSPSGGDEQYF.

V is TRBV5-8 and J is TRBJ2-7, with TRBD2 as a possible D gene (5 bases). V was clipped by 3 bases and J by 2 bases, with 15 bases between them. This CDR3 is 15 amino acids long. Per germline, CDR1 SGHTS and CDR2 YDEGEE. The CDR3 reads CASSSGLSGTYEQYF. The CDR3 DNA is TGTGCCAGCAGCTCGGGTTTGAGCGGAACCTACGAGCAGTACTTC.

The V call is TRBV18, the J call TRBJ1-4; possibly TRBD1 for D (5 bases). Per germline, CDR1 KGHSH and CDR2 LQKENI. The CDR3 extends over 15 amino acids. With 3 bases removed from V and 5 bases from J, the gap between germline ends came to 13 bases. Here the CDR3 DNA reads TGTGCCAGCTCACCCTCCGGGGGTGCGAATGAAAAACTGTTTTTT. Its translation is CASSPSGGANEKLFF.

This sequence joins TRBV5-5 and TRBJ2-7; the match to TRBD2 covers 7 bases. This CDR3 has 16 amino acids. J was trimmed by 0 bases and V by 3 bases; bases with no gene match: 9. CDR1 is SGHKS and CDR2 is YYEKEE in the germline V gene (reference sequence). For the CDR3, the DNA is TGTGCCAGCAGCTGGACTAGTTCCCCGAACTCCTACGAGCAGTACTTC. Encoded protein: CASSWTSSPNSYEQYF.

This clone appeared a single time. V and J are TRBV19 and TRBJ1-1; D unresolved. CDR3 length: 13 amino acids. In germline, CDR1 is LNHDA, CDR2 SQIVND (reference sequence). V was pared by 4 bases and J by 0 bases, with 6 bases between. CDR3 residues: CASSKALNTEAFF. CDR3 in DNA: TGTGCCAGTAGTAAGGCATTGAACACTGAAGCTTTCTTT.

This clone turned up a few times. The chain combines TRBV7-2 with TRBJ2-2; unclear D gene. CDR1 is SGHTA and CDR2 is FQGNSA in the germline V gene. V gave up 1 base and J gave up 4 bases, with 7 bases separating them. The CDR3 contains 14 residues. The CDR3 is CASSLVWVTGELFF. In nucleotides, the CDR3 is TGTGCCAGCAGCTTAGTTTGGGTCACCGGGGAGCTGTTTTTT.

The J gene is TRBJ1-1, the V gene TRBV5-1; D possibly corresponds to TRBD1 (5 bases). This CDR3 region has 14 residues. Germline lookup yields CDR1 SGHRS and CDR2 YFSETQ. The V end was cut by 0 bases, the J end by 4 bases, with 10 bases between. The chain's CDR3 is CASSLDRGGTEAFF. The DNA for the CDR3 is TGCGCCAGCAGCTTGGATAGGGGAGGCACTGAAGCTTTCTTT.

The chain has TRBV27 and TRBJ2-5; 7 nucleotides agree with TRBD2. The trim removed 4 bases at V and 5 bases at J, leaving 13 bases unmatched. Germline V gene data show CDR1 as MNHEY and CDR2 as SMNVEV (reference sequence). The CDR3 has 16 residues. The CDR3 nucleotides are TGTGCCAGCAGTTCTTTCGTTGCGGGAGATTATGAGACCCAGTACTTC. This translates into CASSSFVAGDYETQYF.

The genes are TRBV27 and TRBJ1-1; D call uncertain. Per the germline V gene, CDR1 is MNHEY and CDR2 is SMNVEV (reference sequence). V gave up 2 bases and J gave up 3 bases, with 7 bases separating them. This CDR3 contains 13 residues. The CDR3 loop is CASSLQRYTEAFF. CDR3 sequence (DNA): TGTGCCAGCAGTTTACAACGGTACACTGAAGCTTTCTTT.

The chain combines TRBV2 with TRBJ1-5, with D maybe TRBD1 (6 bases). V shed 7 bases and J shed 5 bases, with 24 bases lying between them. The CDR3 length is 17 residues. The germline V gene has CDR1 SNHLY and CDR2 FYNNEI. This CDR3 is CASTKEGAGAGDQPQHF. CDR3 nucleotide sequence: TGTGCCAGCACGAAAGAAGGGGCAGGGGCAGGGGATCAGCCCCAGCATTTT.

This clone was detected once. This chain joins TRBV7-2 and TRBJ2-5; 7 bases agree with TRBD2. The CDR3 contains 17 residues. Germline V gene lookup returns CDR1 SGHTA and CDR2 FQGNSA. Trimming took 0 bases from V and 0 from J; bases not matched to a gene: 7. CDR3 region: CASSLARGSGYQETQYF. As DNA, the CDR3 is TGTGCCAGCAGCTTAGCGCGAGGTAGCGGGTACCAAGAGACCCAGTACTTC.

The chain couples TRBV4-2 to TRBJ2-3, with D unresolved. Trimming shortened V by 0 bases and J by 2 bases, and 9 bases separated the two germline ends. Germline V CDR1 and CDR2: LGHNA, YNFKEQ. The CDR3 consists of 15 residues. CDR3 in amino acids: CASSQEWAVTDTQYF. The CDR3 coding sequence is TGTGCCAGCAGCCAAGAATGGGCTGTCACAGATACGCAGTATTTT.

The genes are TRBV6-1 and TRBJ2-3, with TRBD2 as a possible D gene (7 bases). CDR1 MNHNS and CDR2 SASEGT come from the germline V gene. The CDR3 has 12 amino acids. Trimming left V 11 bases short and J 0 bases short, with 9 bases between. DNA for the CDR3: TGTGCCGGGAGGGGGAGCACAGATACGCAGTATTTT. It yields the protein CAGRGSTDTQYF.